This is a list of T cell receptor beta chains from one sample in a study of blood T cell repertoires in COVID-19. Sequencing used immunoSEQ multiplex PCR; TCRdb keeps in-frame clones, though not all of them. Here the sample spans approximately 260,000 clones, approximately 92% being singletons. What was sequenced was peripheral blood. Receptors originate from a woman aged 35 to 49 who had recovered from COVID-19. CDR3s include the opening cysteine and the closing phenylalanine or tryptophan. The D gene is left open where the match is weak. The size entry is marked missing in some rows and otherwise reads once, few, many or a size class.

V gene	clone size	J gene	D gene	CDR3 DNA	CDR3 protein
TRBV7-6	once	TRBJ2-1	TRBD2	TGTGCCAGCAGCTCAGAGGCGGGGGGCCGTCCCTACAATGAGCAGTTCTTC	CASSSEAGGRPYNEQFF
TRBV7-9	-	TRBJ2-1	TRBD2	TGTGCCAGCGCAATCGGAGGGGGTAGCGGGAGCCGCAATAATGAGCAGTTCTTC	CASAIGGGSGSRNNEQFF
TRBV7-9	-	TRBJ1-3	-	TGTGCCAGCAGCACAGGGACGACAGCCGACACCATATATTTT	CASSTGTTADTIYF
TRBV29-1	-	TRBJ1-1	-	TGCAGCGTTGACTTAGCGGGCCAGAACACTGAAGCTTTCTTT	CSVDLAGQNTEAFF
TRBV12-2	-	TRBJ1-1	-	TGTGCAAGTCGCTTAGCATCAGGGCGATCGTGGACTGAAGCTTTCTTT	CASRLASGRSWTEAFF
TRBV5-6	-	TRBJ1-1	TRBD1	TGTGCCAGCAGCTCAGACAGGGACGGCACTGAAGCTTTCTTT	CASSSDRDGTEAFF
TRBV19	-	TRBJ1-4	TRBD1	TGTGCCAGTACCGAGGGACAGTCTTTTGAAAAACTGTTTTTT	CASTEGQSFEKLFF
TRBV7-9	-	TRBJ1-2	TRBD1	TGTGCCAGCAGCCGGGACAGTCTAGGTTGGGGCTACACCTTC	CASSRDSLGWGYTF
TRBV5-1	-	TRBJ2-3	-	TGCGCCAGCAGCTCGGGCAGGGGCGCAGATACGCAGTATTTT	CASSSGRGADTQYF
TRBV6-4	-	TRBJ2-3	TRBD2	TGTGCCAGCAGTCGGACTAGCGGAAGCACAGATACGCAGTATTTT	CASSRTSGSTDTQYF
TRBV7-8	-	TRBJ1-2	-	TGTGCCAGCAAAGGGGGGGATAAGCATGGCTACACCTTC	CASKGGDKHGYTF
TRBV7-9	-	TRBJ1-2	TRBD1	TGTGCCAGCAGCTACCCGGGACAGGGTTCCGGCTACACCTTC	CASSYPGQGSGYTF
TRBV5-1	few	TRBJ1-5	-	TGCGCCAGCAGCCCGGGGCTGTTGGTCAAGGGGGATCAGCCCCAGCATTTT	CASSPGLLVKGDQPQHF
TRBV19	few	TRBJ1-5	TRBD1	TGTGCCAGTAGTATCCGACAGGGGAATCAGCCCCAGCATTTT	CASSIRQGNQPQHF
TRBV9	many	TRBJ2-5	TRBD2	TGTGCCAGCAGCGCTTTAGCGGGAGGGGAGGCCCAGTACTTC	CASSALAGGEAQYF
TRBV4-1	-	TRBJ1-1	-	TGCGCCAGCAGCCAAGAACAGAGGAACACTGAAGCTTTCTTT	CASSQEQRNTEAFF
TRBV19	-	TRBJ2-6	TRBD2	TGTGCCAGTAGTACTAGCGGGGTGTCTGGGGCCAACGTCCTGACTTTC	CASSTSGVSGANVLTF
TRBV5-1	-	TRBJ2-3	TRBD2	TGCGCCAGCAGCACTAGCGGGGGAGGCACAGATACGCAGTATTTT	CASSTSGGGTDTQYF
TRBV2	-	TRBJ1-1	-	TGTGCCAGCAGTGGGTCCCGGGGTCCCCTAACTGAAGCTTTCTTT	CASSGSRGPLTEAFF
TRBV23-1	-	TRBJ2-5	-	TGCGCCAGCAGTCAATCCGCCGGGAAGGAGACCCAGTACTTC	CASSQSAGKETQYF
TRBV7-2	-	TRBJ2-3	-	TGTGCCAGCACCCTAGGTGCGGGAATGGGAGATACGCAGTATTTT	CASTLGAGMGDTQYF
TRBV3-1/TRBV3-2	-	TRBJ2-5	-	TGTGCCAGCAGTCAGACAGCCCATGAGACCCAGTACTTC	CASSQTAHETQYF